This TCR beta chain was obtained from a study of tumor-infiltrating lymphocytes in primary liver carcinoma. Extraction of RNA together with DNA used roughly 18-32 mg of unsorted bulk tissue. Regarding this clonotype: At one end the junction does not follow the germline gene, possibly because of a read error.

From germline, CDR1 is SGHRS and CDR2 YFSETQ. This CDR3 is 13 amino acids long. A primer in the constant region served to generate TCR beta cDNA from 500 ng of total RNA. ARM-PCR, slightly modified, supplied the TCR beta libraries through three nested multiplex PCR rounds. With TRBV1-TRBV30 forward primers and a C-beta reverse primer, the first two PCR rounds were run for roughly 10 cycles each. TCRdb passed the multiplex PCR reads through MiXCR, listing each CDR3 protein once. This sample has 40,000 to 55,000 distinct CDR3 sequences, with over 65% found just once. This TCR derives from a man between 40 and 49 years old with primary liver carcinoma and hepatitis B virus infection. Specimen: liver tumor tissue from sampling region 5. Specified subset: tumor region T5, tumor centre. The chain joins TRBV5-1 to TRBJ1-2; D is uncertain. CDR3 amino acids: CASGLEPSGGYAF. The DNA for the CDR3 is TGCGCCAGCGGCTTGGAACCGTCCGGCGGCTACGCCTTC.